This is a list of T cell receptor beta chains from one sample in a study of identical twins. MiXCR was run by TCRdb on the 5' RACE reads, yielding one entry per CDR3 protein. The sample records a few hundred thousand distinct CDR3 sequences, approximately 10% being singletons. Sequences were obtained from naive T cells sorted from blood. These receptors all come from a woman between 45 and 60 years old in good health. Both conserved end residues are part of each CDR3. The D gene is left open where the match is weak. Size values are once, few and many counts, or a class for expanded clones, and some rows have none.

size,V,J,D,CDR3,DNA
many,TRBV10-3,TRBJ1-5,NA,CAISEGAGRSSNQPQHF,TGTGCCATCAGTGAGGGGGCCGGACGGAGTAGCAATCAGCCCCAGCATTTT
few,TRBV10-3,TRBJ2-5,NA,CAIGSPQETQYF,TGTGCCATCGGAAGTCCTCAAGAGACCCAGTACTTC
few,TRBV5-1,TRBJ1-1,NA,CASSLEEGENTEAFF,TGCGCCAGCAGCTTGGAGGAGGGGGAGAACACTGAAGCTTTCTTT
NA,TRBV2,TRBJ2-1,NA,CANKANTGNNEQFF,TGTGCCAACAAAGCCAATACAGGGAACAATGAGCAGTTCTTC
many,TRBV20-1,TRBJ2-5,NA,CSASLPAPKETQYF,TGCAGTGCTAGCTTGCCTGCCCCTAAGGAGACCCAGTACTTC
few,TRBV3-1,TRBJ2-3,NA,CASSQARQPTQYF,TGTGCCAGCAGCCAAGCCCGACAGCCTACGCAGTATTTT
few,TRBV27,TRBJ1-5,NA,CASTISPDQPQHF,TGTGCCAGCACTATCAGTCCAGATCAGCCCCAGCATTTT
few,TRBV29-1,TRBJ1-1,NA,CSVAGGQEGTEAFF,TGCAGCGTTGCCGGCGGGCAGGAGGGCACTGAAGCTTTCTTT
many,TRBV11-3,TRBJ2-1,NA,CASSPRSGSYNEQFF,TGTGCCAGCAGCCCACGGTCGGGATCCTACAATGAGCAGTTCTTC
many,TRBV29-1,TRBJ1-1,NA,CSVVGRVDTEAFF,TGCAGCGTTGTGGGACGGGTGGACACTGAAGCTTTCTTT
many,TRBV5-1,TRBJ2-1,NA,CASSITGGGPPRGDEQFF,TGCGCCAGCAGCATCACGGGCGGGGGCCCCCCCCGGGGTGATGAGCAGTTCTTC
many,TRBV3-1,TRBJ2-1,NA,CASSQEGSRVKEQFF,TGTGCCAGCAGCCAAGAGGGCTCCAGAGTTAAGGAGCAGTTCTTC
few,TRBV10-3,TRBJ1-4,NA,CAISVGDNEKLFF,TGTGCCATCAGTGTTGGGGACAATGAAAAACTGTTTTTT
NA,TRBV28,TRBJ2-1,TRBD2,CAGGRAFRNEQFF,TGTGCCGGAGGGAGGGCCTTTCGCAATGAGCAGTTCTTC
many,TRBV10-3,TRBJ2-3,TRBD2,CAISKSGGLAVTDTQYF,TGTGCCATCAGTAAGTCCGGTGGACTAGCGGTCACAGATACGCAGTATTTT
few,TRBV2,TRBJ1-3,NA,CASSENENTIYF,TGTGCCAGCAGTGAAAATGAAAACACCATATATTTT
NA,TRBV7-2,TRBJ2-5,NA,CASSSGGEETQYF,TGTGCCAGCAGCTCTGGAGGGGAAGAGACCCAGTACTTC
NA,TRBV2,TRBJ2-7,NA,CASLGSVAEQYF,TGTGCCAGCTTAGGATCGGTTGCCGAGCAGTACTTC
NA,TRBV29-1,TRBJ2-7,NA,CSVLTDVQGQYF,TGCAGCGTATTAACAGACGTACAGGGCCAGTACTTC
many,TRBV20-1,TRBJ2-5,NA,CSAPDLGGTQYF,TGCAGTGCTCCAGACTTGGGGGGGACCCAGTACTTC
NA,TRBV3-1,TRBJ2-3,NA,CASSQDLASDSTDTQYF,TGTGCCAGCAGCCAAGATCTGGCTAGCGATAGCACAGATACGCAGTATTTT
NA,TRBV6-6,TRBJ2-1,NA,CASGGGSYNEQFF,TGTGCCAGCGGTGGGGGCTCCTACAATGAGCAGTTCTTC
many,TRBV7-9,TRBJ1-1,NA,CASSRIEAFF,TGTGCCAGCAGCCGAATTGAAGCTTTCTTT
few,TRBV5-1,TRBJ2-4,NA,CASTPGLQLAKNIQYF,TGCGCCAGCACCCCAGGGCTCCAATTAGCCAAAAACATTCAGTACTTC
NA,TRBV28,TRBJ1-5,NA,CASSLWRGDGNQPQHF,TGTGCCAGCAGTTTATGGAGGGGGGACGGCAATCAGCCCCAGCATTTT
many,TRBV12-3/TRBV12-4,TRBJ2-2,TRBD2,CASSFREAGELFF,TGTGCCAGCAGTTTCCGGGAGGCCGGGGAGCTGTTTTTT
NA,TRBV10-3,TRBJ2-1,TRBD2,CAARADREGNEQFF,TGTGCCGCCCGAGCCGACCGGGAGGGCAATGAGCAGTTCTTC
many,TRBV24-1,TRBJ1-2,TRBD1,CATSDSLGTGEHYGYTF,TGTGCCACCAGTGATTCACTCGGGACAGGGGAACACTATGGCTACACCTTC
few,TRBV27,TRBJ2-5,NA,CASSLSGGIDETQYF,TGTGCCAGCAGTTTATCCGGCGGGATCGACGAGACCCAGTACTTC
many,TRBV4-1,TRBJ2-2,TRBD2,CASSQDKAGDRTGELFF,TGCGCCAGCAGCCAAGATAAGGCGGGAGACCGCACCGGGGAGCTGTTTTTT
NA,TRBV29-1,TRBJ2-5,TRBD2,CSVSGDSGREETQYF,TGCAGCGTTTCGGGAGATAGCGGGAGGGAAGAGACCCAGTACTTC
NA,TRBV12-5,TRBJ1-1,TRBD1,CASGLGISGQDPEAFF,TGTGCTAGTGGTTTGGGGATTTCGGGACAGGACCCTGAAGCTTTCTTT
NA,TRBV5-5,TRBJ1-6,NA,CASSLNRPDNSPLHF,TGTGCCAGCAGCTTGAATAGGCCGGACAATTCACCCCTCCACTTT
many,TRBV29-1,TRBJ2-2,NA,CSVSFAGELFF,TGCAGCGTCTCATTCGCAGGGGAGCTGTTTTTT
few,TRBV11-2,TRBJ1-3,NA,CASSFTDSGNTIYF,TGTGCCAGCAGCTTCACGGATTCTGGAAACACCATATATTTT
few,TRBV27,TRBJ2-1,TRBD2,CASSSLRGLAGGEQFF,TGTGCCAGCAGTTCGCTCCGCGGACTAGCGGGAGGTGAGCAGTTCTTC
few,TRBV3-1,TRBJ2-1,TRBD2,CASSQPGLPPNEQFF,TGTGCCAGCAGCCAACCGGGACTACCCCCCAATGAGCAGTTCTTC
NA,TRBV10-2,TRBJ2-3,TRBD2,CASTLAGASDTQYF,TGCGCCAGCACCCTAGCGGGAGCCTCAGATACGCAGTATTTT
few,TRBV20-1,TRBJ2-5,NA,CSASRGLQETQYF,TGCAGTGCTAGTAGGGGACTTCAAGAGACCCAGTACTTC
many,TRBV11-2,TRBJ1-1,NA,CASSLDPGTEAFF,TGTGCCAGCAGCTTAGATCCCGGCACTGAAGCTTTCTTT
few,TRBV11-2,TRBJ2-3,NA,CASSLDRTFEADTQYF,TGTGCCAGCAGCTTAGATCGAACATTTGAGGCAGATACGCAGTATTTT
many,TRBV5-1,TRBJ2-1,NA,CASSLATGPTNEQFF,TGCGCCAGCAGCTTGGCCACGGGTCCCACCAATGAGCAGTTCTTC
many,TRBV18,TRBJ2-1,NA,CASSTVSGEQFF,TGTGCCAGCTCCACCGTAAGCGGTGAGCAGTTCTTC
NA,TRBV12-3/TRBV12-4,TRBJ2-5,TRBD2,CASRTSGGAGETQYF,TGTGCCAGCAGGACTAGCGGGGGAGCGGGTGAGACCCAGTACTTC
NA,TRBV29-1,TRBJ1-1,NA,CSVEEFGRGWDTEAFF,TGCAGCGTTGAAGAATTCGGGCGGGGGTGGGACACTGAAGCTTTCTTT
NA,TRBV12-5,TRBJ2-5,TRBD2,CASGLASGRGETQYF,TGTGCTAGTGGTTTGGCTAGCGGGAGAGGAGAGACCCAGTACTTC
few,TRBV12-3/TRBV12-4,TRBJ1-3,NA,CASSLKGRSGNTIYF,TGTGCCAGCAGTTTAAAGGGCCGCTCTGGAAACACCATATATTTT
many,TRBV27,TRBJ2-1,NA,CASSSRTDNEQFF,TGTGCCAGCAGTTCACGGACAGACAATGAGCAGTTCTTC
few,TRBV7-9,TRBJ2-1,NA,CASSFRPSQWGISYNEQFF,TGTGCCAGCAGCTTTAGGCCCAGCCAGTGGGGGATCTCCTACAATGAGCAGTTCTTC
NA,TRBV5-1,TRBJ2-1,TRBD2,CASSPYHRTSLKVFYNEQFF,TGCGCCAGCAGCCCATATCACCGGACTAGCCTGAAGGTATTCTACAATGAGCAGTTCTTC
many,TRBV12-3/TRBV12-4,TRBJ2-7,TRBD2,CASNPGLAGVGEQYF,TGTGCCAGCAACCCTGGACTAGCGGGAGTTGGTGAGCAGTACTTC
many,TRBV20-1,TRBJ2-3,NA,CSARVSVTDTQYF,TGCAGTGCTAGAGTTAGTGTCACAGATACGCAGTATTTT
NA,TRBV6-2/TRBV6-3,TRBJ2-3,TRBD2,CASSYSPGTRPTDTQYF,TGTGCCAGCAGTTACAGTCCCGGGACTAGACCTACAGATACGCAGTATTTT